The 12 T cell receptor beta chains reported below all come from one sample, sequenced in a study of cytomegalovirus exposure and HLA in healthy donors. The PCR was carried out with 60 Vbeta primers and 13 Jbeta primers. Using immunoSEQ multiplex PCR, the repertoire was profiled, and TCRdb retains in-frame clones only, with some absent. The sample includes some 200,000 clones, roughly three quarters of them seen just once. The sequenced sample consisted of PBMCs. These receptors were taken from a male donor in good health and CMV-seropositive.

J is TRBJ1-2 and V is TRBV18, with 7 positions matching TRBD1. CDR3 size: 14 residues. J lost 4 bases, V lost 1 base, and 3 bases had no gene match. Germline V lookup: CDR1 KGHSH, CDR2 LQKENI. CDR3 sequence reads: CASSPQRTGYGYTF. CDR3 sequence (DNA): TGTGCCAGCTCACCACAAAGGACAGGCTATGGCTACACCTTC.

This clone occurred once. The chain uses TRBV28 and TRBJ2-3; TRBD2 might be the D (5 bases). The CDR3 contains 15 residues. The V end was cut by 5 bases, the J end by 2 bases, with 14 bases between. Germline CDR1 MDHEN, CDR2 SYDVKM. CDR3 region: CASSTQAEVTDTQYF. CDR3 sequence (DNA): TGTGCCAGCAGTACACAAGCGGAGGTCACAGATACGCAGTATTTT.

The CDR3 DNA reads as TGTGCCAGCCGAGGACAGGGGCAAGTTCAGCCCCAGCATTTT. Its translation is CASRGQGQVQPQHF. The chain carries TRBV28 and TRBJ1-5; 9 nucleotides align to TRBD1. CDR1 is MDHEN and CDR2 is SYDVKM in the germline V gene. V lost 8 bases to trimming and J lost 6 bases; unmatched junction nucleotides: 8. The CDR3 runs 14 residues.

This chain uses TRBV29-1 with TRBJ2-3, with no clear D. The CDR3 contains 14 residues. Looked up from germline, CDR1 is SQVTM and CDR2 is ANQGSEA. Trimming removed 3 bases at V and 2 bases at J, with 12 bases between. In DNA form, the CDR3 reads TGCAGCGTTGATCCAAGCTTTTACACAGATACGCAGTATTTT. The encoded protein is CSVDPSFYTDTQYF.

The gene calls are TRBV7-2 and TRBJ2-3; D ambiguous. This CDR3 is 13 amino acids long. Germline CDR1 SGHTA, CDR2 FQGNSA. V was clipped by 3 bases and J by 2 bases, with 6 bases between them. In DNA, the CDR3 is TGTGCCAGCAGCTTTTACAACACAGATACGCAGTATTTT. Translated, it gives CASSFYNTDTQYF.

On this clone: The germline gene is not matched at one end of the junction; a read error may be the cause. The chain uses TRBV6-6 and TRBJ2-7; possibly TRBD1 for D (6 bases). The CDR3 covers 14 residues. Germline V gene lookup returns CDR1 MNHNY and CDR2 SVGAGI (reference sequence). The CDR3 DNA reads TGTGCCAGCAGCATTGCAGGGGATTCCTTCGAGCAGTACTTC. Residues: CASSIAGDSFEQYF.

V and J are TRBV28 and TRBJ1-5, with a tentative D call TRBD1 (5 bases). The germline V gene has CDR1 MDHEN and CDR2 SYDVKM. This CDR3 region has 16 residues. V shed 4 bases and J shed 3 bases, with 16 bases lying between them. The CDR3 region has the DNA TGTGCCAGCAGTTCTTCTCAGGGTCTTACCAATCAGCCCCAGCATTTT. Translation: CASSSSQGLTNQPQHF.

The chain recombines TRBV28 with TRBJ1-5; 7 positions agree with TRBD1. The CDR3 has 13 residues. Trimming took 6 bases from V and 5 from J; bases not matched to a gene: 4. Germline V CDR1 and CDR2: MDHEN, SYDVKM. DNA of the CDR3: TGTGCCAGCAGGACAGGGTGGGATCAGCCCCAGCATTTT. Amino acids: CASRTGWDQPQHF.

V usage is TRBV27 and J usage is TRBJ2-1; 9 nucleotides align to TRBD2. J lost 4 bases, V lost 7 bases, and 26 bases had no gene match. The CDR3 length is 21 residues. Germline CDR1 MNHEY, CDR2 SMNVEV (reference sequence). CDR3 sequence (DNA): TGTGCCAGCATTTCAACCACGAGCGGGAGGCGAGGACGGGGGTTTTACAATGAGCAGTTCTTC. Protein sequence: CASISTTSGRRGRGFYNEQFF.

The chain joins TRBV9 to TRBJ1-1; the D gene is possibly TRBD1 (6 bases). The CDR3 spans 14 residues. The V end lost 3 bases, the J end lost 0 bases, and 9 bases lay between the germline ends. Germline CDR1 reads SGDLS; CDR2 reads YYNGEE. The CDR3 reads CASSDTGLNTEAFF. The CDR3 nucleotides are TGTGCCAGCAGCGACACAGGGCTGAACACTGAAGCTTTCTTT.

The chain links TRBV6-6 to TRBJ1-3; 9 bases are shared with TRBD1. CDR1 and CDR2 (germline): MNHNY, SVGAGI (reference sequence). The CDR3 covers 16 residues. The J segment lost 6 bases and the V segment lost 2 bases, leaving 8 bases of the junction unmatched. The CDR3 protein is CASSYDPGQGPNTIYF. Written as DNA, the CDR3 is TGTGCCAGCAGTTACGACCCCGGACAGGGGCCAAACACCATATATTTT.

The V call is TRBV5-4, the J call TRBJ2-7; 12 positions agree with TRBD1. V lost 4 bases and J lost 4; bases outside the gene matches: 3. The CDR3 has 14 residues. Germline values: CDR1 SGHNT, CDR2 YYREEE (reference sequence). CDR3 amino acids: CASSGDRGQYEQYF. The CDR3 DNA reads TGTGCCAGCAGCGGGGACAGGGGGCAGTACGAGCAGTACTTC.